This T cell receptor (beta chain) was recovered during a study of OX40 agonist ivuxolimab in advanced cancers. General notes on the study: The costimulatory receptor OX40 (CD134) was targeted by ivuxolimab, a fully human IgG2 agonistic monoclonal antibody. Intravenous ivuxolimab was administered to patients every 2 weeks at six dose levels: 0.01, 0.1, 0.3, 1.5, 3 and 10 mg/kg. Of the 50 or so patients in dose escalation, 19 had hepatocellular carcinoma, some 15 had melanoma, 9 had renal cell carcinoma and 9 had head and neck cancer. In the dose-escalation cohort, approximately 82% of patients were male, and the mean age was about 55 years, with a range of roughly 20 to 80. Patients were allowed to have had prior anti-PD-1, anti-PD-L1 or anti-CTLA-4 therapy, and 30% to 40% of the dose-escalation patients had previously received checkpoint inhibitors. Partial responses occurred in three dose-escalation patients, of whom one had hepatocellular carcinoma and two had cutaneous melanoma. The point of sequencing TCRbeta in the periphery was to test whether ivuxolimab changed TCR sequence diversity and drove clonal T-cell expansion. The paper covers the monotherapy dose-escalation part of the phase I ivuxolimab trial, which included N = 52 patients. Study-wide findings and limitations: After ivuxolimab, CD8+ T cells had more expanded clones than CD4+ T cells on average. Antigen specificity was not determined for the clonally expanded peripheral T cells. At doses of 0.1 to 3.0 mg/kg, clonal expansion of both CD4+ and CD8+ T cells in blood was seen between baseline and week 6. Low levels of normalized T-cell clonal expansion were also seen in some patients who did not respond. In partial responders in the 0.1-3.0 mg/kg groups, normalized peripheral clonal expansion was found to be among the lowest, especially among CD8+ T cells.

The trial excluded patients who had a history of autoimmune disease or were on systemic immunosuppression. Peripheral blood for TCR sequencing was drawn from every dose cohort at baseline, at cycle 4 day 1 and at cycle 7 day 1. Samples came from an open-label, multicenter, first-in-human phase I dose-escalation trial of ivuxolimab. The trial enrolled adults with locally advanced or metastatic head and neck squamous cell, hepatocellular, melanoma or renal cell carcinoma. Before TCR sequencing, CD4+ and CD8+ T cells were separately sorted from peripheral blood. CDR1 and CDR2 are read off the germline V gene as MDHEN and SYDVKM. V and J are trimmed by 3 bases and 7 bases, and the gene matches miss 6 bases of the junction. Spanning cysteine to phenylalanine, the CDR3 consists of 15 amino acids. Only the CDR3 region is kept as DNA, spanning 45 bases read in frame from base 1. To sequence the TCRbeta CDR3 region, genomic DNA was isolated from the sorted cells. The immunoSEQ Assay was used for sequencing of TCRbeta CDR3 regions. TCRdb's version of the immuneACCESS table is confined to in-frame rearrangements and falls short of the full clone set. An unresolved V gene accounts for under half of the shortfall where checked; the remainder is of unknown origin. The sample includes 40,000 to 60,000 clones, with roughly 85% observed a single time. In total, the top ten clones hold 3% to 4% of the sample.

Notes on this clone: The specificity of this receptor is unknown. No clone much larger than this one lies a single base away; base qualities are absent. The identical CDR3 is also encoded by other nucleotide sequences in the sample.

The sequence derives from an adult with an advanced solid tumor such as melanoma, head and neck, liver or kidney cancer. The material was CD4+ or CD8+ T cells sorted from blood, obtained in a trial of the OX40 agonist ivuxolimab. Recombination connected TRBV28 to TRBJ1-5; TRBD1 agrees with 10 junctional bases. The CDR3 corresponds to CASSLGQGFRQPQHF. The sequenced DNA is TGTGCCAGCAGTTTGGGACAGGGGTTCCGGCAGCCCCAGCATTTT.